The 7 T cell receptor beta chains in this list originate from one sample, sequenced in a study of cytomegalovirus exposure and HLA in healthy donors. A multiplex PCR was run with 60 Vbeta primers and 13 Jbeta primers. Sequencing was performed with immunoSEQ multiplex PCR; in TCRdb, only in-frame clones are kept and a portion is missing. The sample has approximately 88,000 clones, 80% seen once. The sample comprised PBMCs. These receptors originate from a man aged 18-30 years in good health and CMV-seronegative.

As regards this clone: At one end, the junction sequence differs from germline, possibly due to a read error. The chain recombines TRBV7-9 with TRBJ2-7; 14 bases are a match to TRBD2. Germline CDR1 and CDR2: SEHNR and FQNEAQ (reference sequence). CDR3 length: 14 residues. The CDR3 DNA follows: TGTTCCAGCGCCGGGACTAGCGGGGGATACGAGCAGTACTTC. Protein sequence: CSSAGTSGGYEQYF.

This clone was seen only a few times. The chain couples TRBV2 to TRBJ1-2; 10 nucleotides align to TRBD1. Germline values: CDR1 SNHLY, CDR2 FYNNEI. The CDR3 length is 13 residues. V lost 2 bases and J lost 13; bases outside the gene matches: 7. In DNA, the CDR3 is TGTGCCAGCAGTGAAAGGGGACAGGGGAATTCCACCTTC. Encoded protein: CASSERGQGNSTF.

This clone was seen a few times. The V gene is TRBV6-5, the J gene TRBJ1-1, with D perhaps TRBD1 (6 bases). The CDR3 has 15 amino acids. CDR1 MNHEY and CDR2 SVGAGI come from the germline V gene. Trimming cost V 2 bases and J 3 bases, with 13 bases left between them. In DNA form, the CDR3 reads TGTGCCAGCAGTTACGGATCAAACAGGGACACTGAAGCTTTCTTT. This codes for CASSYGSNRDTEAFF.

V and J are TRBV15 and TRBJ1-1, with D possibly matching TRBD1 (6 bases). Germline V CDR1 and CDR2: LNHNV, YYDKDF (reference sequence). The CDR3 covers 18 residues. V shed 1 base and J shed 1 base, with 19 bases lying between them. The CDR3 DNA sequence: TGTGCCACCAGCAGAGGAGGAGGGGGGGTTGGTACGAACACTGAAGCTTTCTTT. Protein product: CATSRGGGGVGTNTEAFF.

This clone showed up just a few times. The chain uses TRBV5-4 and TRBJ1-1; weak D call: TRBD1 (6 bases). Trimming removed 4 bases at V and 2 bases at J, with 9 bases between. The CDR3 totals 13 residues. Germline loops: CDR1 SGHNT, CDR2 YYREEE (reference sequence). The chain's CDR3 is CASSPDSNTEAFF. The DNA of the CDR3 is TGTGCCAGCAGCCCGGACAGCAACACTGAAGCTTTCTTT.

J is TRBJ1-4 and V is TRBV5-8; the match to TRBD1 covers 10 bases. This CDR3 is built from 18 residues. CDR1 and CDR2 from the germline V gene are SGHTS and YDEGEE. J was trimmed by 4 bases and V by 3 bases; bases with no gene match: 12. The CDR3 DNA sequence: TGTGCCAGCAGCTCGTCCCGGGACAGGGGTTCGGGTAATGAAAAACTGTTTTTT. This codes for CASSSSRDRGSGNEKLFF.

V gene TRBV9 combines with J gene TRBJ1-1, with 8 nucleotides matching TRBD1. The CDR3 is 16 residues long. In germline, CDR1 is SGDLS, CDR2 YYNGEE. The V segment lost 4 bases and the J segment 0 bases; nucleotides outside the gene matches: 8. The DNA of the CDR3 is TGTGCCAGCAGCCCCGGGACAGGAGTTATGAACACTGAAGCTTTCTTT. Encoded protein: CASSPGTGVMNTEAFF.